This T cell receptor beta chain originates from a study of blood T cell repertoires in COVID-19. V was cut by 5 bases and J by 4 bases, with 8 bases left in between. The CDR3 runs 12 residues. With regard to this clone: Within the sample, other DNA sequences also encode this same CDR3.

The age range of participants was about 18 to 100 years, with residence in under 30 US areas. Donors were grouped by their self-reported clinical history. Recovery among Cohort 3 donors was established by two negative PCRs, clearance, or symptom resolution. Here immunoSEQ multiplex PCR was the method, and the copy in TCRdb shows in-frame clones only, minus some. In the table there are 150,000 or so clones, approximately 82% of which are singletons. The clonotype comes from a man aged 45-60 years who had recovered from COVID-19. The sample taken for sequencing was PBMCs or T cells enriched from blood (not recorded which). The J gene is TRBJ1-2, the V gene TRBV12-3 or TRBV12-4; TRBD1 might be the D (6 bases). In DNA, the CDR3 is TGTGCCAGCAGTCTACAGGGCTATGGCTACACCTTC. Its protein product is CASSLQGYGYTF.